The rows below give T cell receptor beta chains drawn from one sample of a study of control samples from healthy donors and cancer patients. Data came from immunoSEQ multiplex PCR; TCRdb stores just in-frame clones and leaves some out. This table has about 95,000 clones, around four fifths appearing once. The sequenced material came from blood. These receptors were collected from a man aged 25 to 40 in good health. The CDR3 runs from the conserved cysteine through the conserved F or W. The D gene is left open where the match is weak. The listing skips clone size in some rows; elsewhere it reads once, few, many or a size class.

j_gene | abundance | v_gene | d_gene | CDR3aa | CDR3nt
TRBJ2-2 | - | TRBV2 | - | CASRALEAGELFF | TGTGCCAGCAGAGCCTTGGAGGCCGGGGAGCTGTTTTTT
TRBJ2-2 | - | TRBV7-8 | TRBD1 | CASSLRDRGNTGELFF | TGTGCCAGCAGCTTGAGAGACAGGGGTAACACCGGGGAGCTGTTTTTT
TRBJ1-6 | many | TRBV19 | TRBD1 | CASSIRTGFLPLHF | TGTGCCAGTAGTATCCGGACAGGCTTTTTGCCCCTCCACTTT
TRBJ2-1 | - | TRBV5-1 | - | CASSPSRPGVAKGEQFF | TGCGCCAGCAGCCCCTCTCGCCCCGGGGTCGCGAAAGGTGAGCAGTTCTTC
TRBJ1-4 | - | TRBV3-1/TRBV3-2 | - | CASSQGDRNNEKLFF | TGTGCCAGCAGCCAGGGAGACAGGAATAATGAAAAACTGTTTTTT
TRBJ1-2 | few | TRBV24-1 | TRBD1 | CATSDLPRTGMDYGYTF | TGTGCCACCAGTGATTTGCCCCGGACAGGGATGGACTATGGCTACACCTTC
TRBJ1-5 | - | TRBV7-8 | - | CASSQFLGGDQPQHF | TGTGCCAGCAGCCAGTTTCTGGGGGGGGATCAGCCCCAGCATTTT
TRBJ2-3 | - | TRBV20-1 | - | CSVPAPTQYF | TGCAGTGTCCCGGCACCTACGCAGTATTTT
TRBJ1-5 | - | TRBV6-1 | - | CASSEGNPHF | TGTGCCAGCAGTGAAGGTAACCCACATTTT
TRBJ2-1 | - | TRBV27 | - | CASSLSRESEQFF | TGTGCCAGCAGTTTATCGAGAGAGAGTGAGCAGTTCTTC
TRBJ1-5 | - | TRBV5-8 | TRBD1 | CASNRQGSNQPQHF | TGTGCCAGCAATCGACAGGGTTCAAATCAGCCCCAGCATTTT
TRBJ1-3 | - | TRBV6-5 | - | CASSYSTSTYGNTIYF | TGTGCCAGCAGTTACTCGACGTCGACATACGGAAACACCATATATTTT
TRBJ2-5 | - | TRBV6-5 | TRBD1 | CASSTTGETQYF | TGTGCCAGCAGTACGACAGGGGAGACCCAGTACTTC
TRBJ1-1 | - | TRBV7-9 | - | CASSLVLMNTEAFF | TGTGCCAGCAGCTTAGTTCTCATGAACACTGAAGCTTTCTTT
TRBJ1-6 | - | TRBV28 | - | CASSPLSGSSYNSPLHF | TGTGCCAGCAGCCCTCTTTCAGGAAGCTCCTATAATTCACCCCTCCACTTT
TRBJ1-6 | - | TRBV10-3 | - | CAISEGGADSPLHF | TGTGCCATCAGTGAGGGGGGGGCGGATTCACCCCTCCACTTT
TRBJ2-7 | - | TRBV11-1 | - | CASSLYRGTYEQYF | TGTGCCAGCAGCTTGTATAGGGGGACCTACGAGCAGTACTTC
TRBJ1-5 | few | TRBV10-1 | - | CASSESGPPIPQHF | TGCGCCAGCAGTGAGTCAGGGCCCCCAATCCCCCAGCATTTT
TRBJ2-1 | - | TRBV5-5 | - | CASSLQGGIYNEQFF | TGTGCCAGCAGCTTACAAGGGGGTATCTACAATGAGCAGTTCTTC
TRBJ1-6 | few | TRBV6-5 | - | CASRSAGDNSPLHF | TGTGCCAGCAGGTCGGCAGGGGATAATTCACCCCTCCACTTT
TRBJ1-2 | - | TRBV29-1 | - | CSVGGASYGYTF | TGCAGCGTTGGGGGGGCCAGCTATGGCTACACCTTC
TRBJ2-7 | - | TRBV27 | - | CASSLLSGAPYEQYF | TGTGCCAGCAGTTTATTATCCGGGGCCCCCTACGAGCAGTACTTC